Below, 22 T cell receptor beta chains from the same sample are listed, as sequenced in a study of shared clonotypes between healthy human individuals. Using immunoSEQ multiplex PCR, the repertoire was profiled, and TCRdb retains in-frame clones only, with some absent. The sample lists a few hundred thousand clones, around 87% occurring once. The sequenced sample was memory CD8+ T cells sorted from blood. Subset denoted: CD45RO+ cells pooled with CCR7-negative TemRA cells. The receptors were sampled from a man younger than 35 in good health.

V is TRBV15 and J is TRBJ2-5; 10 bases match TRBD2. The length of the CDR3 is 17 residues. Trimming at V came to 2 bases and at J to 1 base, leaving 7 bases not matched to a gene. CDR1 LNHNV and CDR2 YYDKDF come from the germline V gene (reference sequence). The CDR3: CATSRPSGGETQETQYF. The CDR3 nucleotides are TGTGCCACCAGCAGACCTAGCGGGGGAGAAACCCAAGAGACCCAGTACTTC.

The V gene is TRBV23-1, the J gene TRBJ2-2; D tentatively fits TRBD1 or TRBD2 (6 bases each). TRBV23-1 is sorted into the ORF group, with uncertain function. The V gene lost 8 bases and the J gene lost 1 base, with 20 bases spanning the gap. The CDR3 consists of 17 residues. The CDR3 sequence: CASGGIKGQENTGELFF. The CDR3 DNA is TGCGCCAGCGGGGGGATAAAGGGACAAGAGAACACCGGGGAGCTGTTTTTT.

The genes are TRBV30 and TRBJ1-2; D uncertain. This CDR3 is built from 16 residues. Germline CDR1 and CDR2: GTSNPN and SVGIG (reference sequence). The V and J ends lost 0 bases and 8 bases respectively, with 22 bases between them. CDR3 in DNA: TGTGCCTGGAGTGTACGAGGGCGAAGAACGCATAGGGGCTACACCTTC. Its translation is CAWSVRGRRTHRGYTF.

V usage is TRBV7-9 and J usage is TRBJ2-5; perhaps TRBD2 as D (7 bases). Trimming stripped 9 bases from V and 1 base from J, with 9 bases between. Germline V lookup: CDR1 SEHNR, CDR2 FQNEAQ (reference sequence). The CDR3 is 12 amino acids. CDR3 amino acids: CASGGAQETQYF. The CDR3 coding sequence is TGTGCCAGTGGGGGGGCCCAAGAGACCCAGTACTTC.

The J gene is TRBJ2-5, the V gene TRBV29-1; no firm D call. This CDR3 contains 15 residues. Germline V gene data show CDR1 as SQVTM and CDR2 as ANQGSEA. V lost 1 base to trimming and J lost 2 bases, with 14 bases between them. CDR3 sequence: CSVEGGAAKQETQYF. As DNA, the CDR3 is TGCAGCGTTGAAGGGGGTGCGGCCAAGCAAGAGACCCAGTACTTC.

This sequence joins TRBV2 and TRBJ2-1; D call uncertain. The V gene lost 10 bases and the J gene lost 5 bases, with 15 bases spanning the gap. This CDR3 region has 13 residues. The germline V gene encodes CDR1 SNHLY and CDR2 FYNNEI. This CDR3 reads CATVGEQHNEQFF. In DNA, the CDR3 is TGTGCCACCGTGGGCGAACAGCACAATGAGCAGTTCTTC. Full variable domain (outside the CDR3, taken from reference TRBV2 and TRBJ2-1): EPEVTQTPSHQVTQMGQEVILRCVPISNHLYFYWYRQILGQKVEFLVSFYNNEISEKSEIFDDQFSVERPDGSNFTLKIRSTKLEDSAMYFCATVGEQHNEQFFGPGTRLTVL.

This chain links TRBV6-5 with TRBJ2-3; 10 bases align to TRBD2. Germline CDR1 is MNHEY and CDR2 is SVGAGI. The V segment lost 5 bases and the J segment 6 bases; nucleotides outside the gene matches: 8. This CDR3 spans 15 amino acids. CDR3 residues: CASSNRAGGLDTQYF. The CDR3 DNA sequence: TGTGCCAGCAGTAACCGAGCGGGAGGGCTGGATACGCAGTATTTT.

V and J are TRBV28 and TRBJ1-1, with D perhaps matching TRBD1 (6 bases). Germline lookup yields CDR1 MDHEN and CDR2 SYDVKM. The CDR3 has 13 residues. The V gene lost 5 bases and the J gene lost 6 bases, with 13 bases spanning the gap. The CDR3 protein is CASSPTGGPEAFF. The CDR3 DNA follows: TGTGCCAGCAGTCCCACCGGGGGCCCTGAAGCTTTCTTT. The full variable domain, completed using reference TRBV28 and TRBJ1-1, is DVKVTQSSRYLVKRTGEKVFLECVQDMDHENMFWYRQDPGLGLRLIYFSYDVKMKEKGDIPEGYSVSREKKERFSLILESASTNQTSMYLCASSPTGGPEAFFGQGTRLTVV.

The rearrangement uses TRBV6-5 and TRBJ1-1, with unresolved D. CDR1 is MNHEY, CDR2 SVGAGI, per germline. This CDR3 is built from 15 residues. Trimming took 2 bases from V and 1 from J, leaving 11 bases between them. The CDR3 loop is CASSYVGSGNTEAFF. The CDR3 nucleotides read TGTGCCAGCAGTTACGTCGGGAGTGGGAACACTGAAGCTTTCTTT.

Details on this clone: Other nucleotide sequences from this sample produce the same CDR3. The chain joins TRBV7-9 to TRBJ2-7; D unclear. Trimming removed 2 bases at V and 0 bases at J, with 8 bases between. Germline CDR1 reads SEHNR; CDR2 reads FQNEAQ (reference sequence). There are 14 residues in the CDR3. CDR3 region: CASSLSLSSYEQYF. The CDR3 bases are TGTGCCAGCAGCTTATCTCTCAGCTCCTACGAGCAGTACTTC.

A remark on this clone: This same CDR3 is encoded by further DNA sequences in the sample. The chain combines TRBV29-1 with TRBJ2-1, with TRBD1 matching over 8 bases. The germline CDR1 and CDR2 sequences are SQVTM and ANQGSEA. This CDR3 has 17 residues. Germline trimming cut 1 base from V and 1 base from J; bases unmatched to any gene: 9. CDR3 sequence reads: CSVEGGQGAQSYNEQFF. For the CDR3, the DNA is TGCAGCGTTGAAGGGGGCCAGGGGGCGCAGTCCTACAATGAGCAGTTCTTC.

The chain uses TRBV13 and TRBJ2-2; maybe TRBD1 (5 bases). V gave up 4 bases and J gave up 6 bases, with 12 bases separating them. Germline lookup yields CDR1 PRHDT and CDR2 FYEKMQ (reference sequence). The CDR3 covers 14 residues. CDR3 in amino acids: CASSSKAGSGELFF. In DNA form, the CDR3 reads TGTGCCAGCAGCTCCAAAGCAGGGTCCGGGGAGCTGTTTTTT.

As DNA, the CDR3 is TGTGCCAGTAGTTTCGATCTTGAGGGCTATGGCTACACCTTC. This translates into CASSFDLEGYGYTF. This chain joins TRBV19 and TRBJ1-2; no clear D gene. The CDR3 spans 14 residues. CDR1 and CDR2 (germline): LNHDA, SQIVND (reference sequence). V dropped 5 bases and J dropped 4 bases, with 14 bases sitting between them.

This sequence joins TRBV11-2 and TRBJ2-1; no reliable D call. Germline values: CDR1 SGHAT, CDR2 FQNNGV. Between the trimmed V and J ends, which lost 1 base and 8 bases, there was a span of 12 bases. The CDR3 runs to 14 residues. The chain's CDR3 is CASSLVYQTDEQFF. CDR3 nucleotides: TGTGCCAGCAGCTTAGTCTACCAGACGGATGAGCAGTTCTTC.

Only one count was recorded for this clone. V and J are TRBV29-1 and TRBJ2-7; the D is unclear. The length of the CDR3 is 12 residues. V was shortened by 3 bases and J by 8 bases, with 14 bases between the two germline ends. Germline-derived CDR1 and CDR2 are SQVTM and ANQGSEA. CDR3: CSVESPTGQQYF. As DNA, the CDR3 is TGCAGCGTTGAGTCGCCCACGGGTCAGCAGTACTTC.

The genes are TRBV7-8 and TRBJ1-2, with a tentative D call TRBD1 (5 bases). This CDR3 has 17 amino acids. Trimming stripped 1 base from V and 1 base from J, with 16 bases between. CDR1 SGHVS and CDR2 FQNEAQ come from the germline V gene. CDR3 nucleotide sequence: TGTGCCAGCAGCTTAGGGAATGAGGACACGTATAACTATGGCTACACCTTC. It specifies CASSLGNEDTYNYGYTF.

This clone was detected only a few times. The rearrangement uses TRBV4-1 and TRBJ2-7; D could derive from TRBD1 or TRBD2 (5 bases each). V was cut by 3 bases and J by 3 bases, with 15 bases left in between. The length of the CDR3 is 15 residues. Looked up from germline, CDR1 is MGHRA and CDR2 is YSYEKL. For the CDR3, the DNA is TGCGCCAGCAGCCAGGGCCTACAGAGGGGCTACGAGCAGTACTTC. Translation: CASSQGLQRGYEQYF.

The chain joins TRBV15 to TRBJ2-7; the D is unclear. Germline assignment: CDR1 LNHNV and CDR2 YYDKDF (reference sequence). This CDR3 comprises 15 residues. The V end lost 1 base, the J end lost 2 bases, and 12 bases lay between the germline ends. DNA for the CDR3: TGTGCCACCAGCAGAGTCAGTTCGCATCCCTACGAGCAGTACTTC. Translation gives CATSRVSSHPYEQYF. The full variable domain, with the rest looked up from reference TRBV15 and TRBJ2-7, is DAMVIQNPRYQVTQFGKPVTLSCSQTLNHNVMYWYQQKSSQAPKLLFHYYDKDFNNEADTPDNFQSRRPNTSFCFLDIRSPGLGDTAMYLCATSRVSSHPYEQYFGPGTRLTVT.

This rearrangement joins TRBV2 to TRBJ2-1, with unresolved D. There are 14 residues in the CDR3. Per germline, CDR1 SNHLY and CDR2 FYNNEI. Trimming took 3 bases from V and 5 from J, leaving 11 bases between them. The CDR3 sequence: CASSEPGRNNEQFF. The CDR3 DNA is TGTGCCAGCAGTGAGCCCGGACGTAACAATGAGCAGTTCTTC.

The rearrangement links TRBV9 to TRBJ1-1; unclear D gene. The CDR3 covers 14 residues. Germline V gene lookup returns CDR1 SGDLS and CDR2 YYNGEE. V lost 4 bases to trimming and J lost 4 bases, with 14 bases between them. The CDR3 DNA reads as TGTGCCAGCAGCCCCCCCGTGGGTGGCACTGAAGCTTTCTTT. This codes for CASSPPVGGTEAFF.

This chain uses TRBV29-1 with TRBJ2-7, with D hard to call. The CDR3 spans 13 residues. The V gene lost 0 bases and the J gene lost 3 bases, with 9 bases spanning the gap. The germline CDR1 and CDR2 sequences are SQVTM and ANQGSEA. The CDR3 bases are TGCAGCGTTGAAGATTCGTACAGCTACGAGCAGTACTTC. Translated, it gives CSVEDSYSYEQYF.

CDR3 nucleotide sequence: TGTGCCAGCAGTTTACAGGGGACCAACACTGAAGCTTTCTTT. Its protein is CASSLQGTNTEAFF. The V call is TRBV27, the J call TRBJ1-1; TRBD1 is a possible D gene (6 bases). The CDR3 has 14 amino acids. Trimming pared 2 bases from V and 2 bases from J, leaving 9 bases between. Germline CDR1 reads MNHEY; CDR2 reads SMNVEV (reference sequence).